This passage covers 25 T cell receptor beta chains from one sample sequenced in a study of CD8+CD57+ T cells in acquired aplastic anemia. The TCR beta profiling, which covered VDJ combination and CDR3 sequence, was carried out using genomic DNA as the template. TCRdb independently ran MiXCR on the reads; one entry per CDR3 protein. The sample has fewer than 200,000 distinct CDR3 sequences; roughly 63% are singletons. The sequencing sample was made of sorted CD4+, CD8+, or CD8+CD57+ T cells (not recorded which) from PBMCs. All receptors derive from a human donor in good health.

This clonotype was recorded many times. The chain employs TRBV13 and TRBJ2-3; D gene unclear. The CDR3 totals 12 residues. The V end lost 1 base, the J end lost 4 bases, and 3 bases lay between the germline ends. Germline V gene sequence: CDR1 PRHDT, CDR2 FYEKMQ (reference sequence). The CDR3 protein is CASSLAADTQYF. As DNA, the CDR3 is TGTGCCAGCAGCTTAGCCGCAGATACGCAGTATTTT.

In this sample, this clonotype turned up once. For the CDR3, the DNA is TGTGCCAGCAGCTTAGCTCCTACTAGCGGTGTCCATGAGCAGTTCTTC. Protein product: CASSLAPTSGVHEQFF. The genes are TRBV7-2 and TRBJ2-1, with 8 bases aligning to TRBD2. Germline trimming cut 0 bases from V and 8 bases from J; bases unmatched to any gene: 9. Germline V lookup: CDR1 SGHTA, CDR2 FQGNSA. CDR3 length: 16 residues. The full variable domain, with the rest looked up from reference TRBV7-2 and TRBJ2-1, is GAGVSQSPSNKVTEKGKDVELRCDPISGHTALYWYRQSLGQGLEFLIYFQGNSAPDKSGLPSDRFSAERTGGSVSTLTIQRTQQEDSAVYLCASSLAPTSGVHEQFFGPGTRLTVL.

V is TRBV7-3 and J is TRBJ2-7; 10 bases map to TRBD1. Germline CDR1 is SGHTA and CDR2 is FQGTGA. There are 16 residues in the CDR3. J lost 1 base, V lost 2 bases, and 5 bases had no gene match. CDR3 sequence reads: CASSLALGQGSYEQYF. The CDR3 DNA reads as TGTGCCAGCAGCTTAGCGCTGGGACAGGGGTCCTACGAGCAGTACTTC. Variable domain in full (rest from reference TRBV7-3 and TRBJ2-7): GAGVSQTPSNKVTEKGKYVELRCDPISGHTALYWYRQSLGQGPEFLIYFQGTGAADDSGLPNDRFFAVRPEGSVSTLKIQRTERGDSAVYLCASSLALGQGSYEQYFGPGTRLTVT.

This clonotype showed up many times. V and J are TRBV30 and TRBJ1-5; possibly TRBD1 for D (6 bases). Per germline, CDR1 GTSNPN and CDR2 SVGIG (reference sequence). Trimming removed 0 bases at V and 5 bases at J, with 11 bases between. This CDR3 contains 14 residues. CDR3 bases: TGTGCCTGGAGTGTGGAGGGGGACGATCAGCCCCAGCATTTT. Protein: CAWSVEGDDQPQHF.

This clonotype showed up just a few times. A read error may explain this, as a much larger clone is one base away. As the CDR3 is not closed by the conserved phenylalanine or tryptophan, this likely results from a read error. The chain employs TRBV19 and TRBJ1-1; D is unresolved. The V end was cut by 6 bases, the J end by 1 base, with 6 bases between. Germline lookup yields CDR1 LNHDA and CDR2 SQIVND (reference sequence). CDR3 length: 12 residues. The CDR3 protein is CASSTRNTEAFL. CDR3 sequence (DNA): TGTGCCAGTAGCACGAGGAACACTGAAGCTTTCCTT.

CDR3 in amino acids: CSVPWGQGTFYSNQPQHF. CDR3 nucleotides: TGCAGTGTCCCTTGGGGACAGGGGACCTTCTATAGCAATCAGCCCCAGCATTTT. J is TRBJ1-5 and V is TRBV20-1; 10 nucleotides line up with TRBD1. CDR1 DFQATT and CDR2 SNEGSKA come from the germline V gene (reference sequence). With 7 bases clipped from V and 0 bases from J, the junction kept 15 bases outside the gene matches. This CDR3 contains 18 residues.

This rearrangement joins TRBV7-9 to TRBJ1-2; D unresolved. In germline, CDR1 is SEHNR, CDR2 FQNEAQ (reference sequence). The CDR3 spans 13 residues. V lost 5 bases and J lost 6, with 13 bases in between. The CDR3 DNA sequence: TGTGCCAGCAGCCTTCGTTCGGAAGATGGCTACACCTTC. Protein sequence: CASSLRSEDGYTF.

The V gene is TRBV20-1, the J gene TRBJ2-5; D is possibly TRBD1 or TRBD2 (5 bases each). Germline loops: CDR1 DFQATT, CDR2 SNEGSKA (reference sequence). The CDR3 has 13 residues. Trimming took 6 bases from V and 1 from J, leaving 12 bases between them. In nucleotides, the CDR3 is TGCAGTGCCTTCGGGGCTACCCAAGAGACCCAGTACTTC. It encodes CSAFGATQETQYF.

In its sample, this clonotype was seen many times. The chain carries TRBV20-1 and TRBJ2-1; D is possibly TRBD1 or TRBD2 (5 bases each). The V gene's germline CDR1 is DFQATT and CDR2 SNEGSKA (reference sequence). Trimming shortened V by 6 bases and J by 12 bases, and 18 bases separated the two germline ends. CDR3 length: 12 amino acids. This chain's CDR3 is CSAATGPPTQFF. DNA for the CDR3: TGCAGTGCCGCGACGGGGCCGCCTACGCAGTTCTTC.

In its sample, this clonotype was seen many times. The chain combines TRBV11-2 with TRBJ2-3, with 11 bases that match TRBD2. The length of the CDR3 is 16 residues. V was pared by 2 bases and J by 6 bases, with 7 bases of the junction left unmatched. The germline V gene has CDR1 SGHAT and CDR2 FQNNGV. The CDR3 sequence: CASSLWPWTSGDTQYF. CDR3 nucleotide sequence: TGTGCCAGCAGCTTATGGCCCTGGACTAGCGGGGATACGCAGTATTTT.

The genes are TRBV7-2 and TRBJ2-7; D gene uncertain. Looked up from germline, CDR1 is SGHTA and CDR2 is FQGNSA. This CDR3 has 14 residues. Trimming pared 1 base from V and 1 base from J, leaving 8 bases between. The CDR3 loop is CASSLVQTSYEQYF. CDR3 bases: TGTGCCAGCAGCTTAGTTCAGACATCCTACGAGCAGTACTTC.

The rearrangement uses TRBV9 and TRBJ1-6; 7 nucleotides agree with TRBD1. The CDR3 has 14 amino acids. Looked up from germline, CDR1 is SGDLS and CDR2 is YYNGEE. V shed 2 bases and J 7 bases; nucleotides not matched to a gene: 3. This chain's CDR3 is CASSVTGANSPLHF. The CDR3 nucleotides are TGTGCCAGCAGCGTCACAGGGGCGAATTCACCCCTCCACTTT.

The chain couples TRBV7-9 to TRBJ1-4, with no clear D. This CDR3 contains 15 residues. The V end lost 1 base, the J end lost 8 bases, and 14 bases lay between the germline ends. Looked up from germline, CDR1 is SEHNR and CDR2 is FQNEAQ (reference sequence). DNA of the CDR3: TGTGCCAGCAGCTTAGGTGTCGGAGAAAAAGAAAAACTGTTTTTT. This encodes CASSLGVGEKEKLFF.

The chain is built from TRBV20-1 and TRBJ2-3; TRBD2 aligns across 7 bases. The CDR3 is made up of 14 amino acids. Germline CDR1 DFQATT, CDR2 SNEGSKA (reference sequence). Germline trimming cut 4 bases from V and 2 bases from J; bases unmatched to any gene: 6. This CDR3 is CSANVGGVTDTQYF. DNA of the CDR3: TGCAGTGCTAACGTGGGGGGGGTCACAGATACGCAGTATTTT.

This clonotype was observed once. V usage is TRBV9 and J usage is TRBJ2-3; the D gene is possibly TRBD2 (6 bases). Germline values: CDR1 SGDLS, CDR2 YYNGEE. V was clipped by 3 bases and J by 4 bases, with 15 bases between them. This CDR3 spans 15 amino acids. Here the CDR3 reads CASSAGDLSPDTQYF. CDR3 bases: TGTGCCAGCAGCGCGGGGGACCTATCACCAGATACGCAGTATTTT.

V is TRBV15 and J is TRBJ1-2; TRBD1 matches at 8 bases. The CDR3 totals 14 residues. Germline values: CDR1 LNHNV, CDR2 YYDKDF (reference sequence). With 3 bases clipped from V and 2 bases from J, the junction kept 2 bases outside the gene matches. CDR3 sequence: CATSRDRVNYGYTF. The CDR3 DNA sequence: TGTGCCACCAGCAGGGACAGGGTGAACTATGGCTACACCTTC. The whole variable domain, filled in from reference TRBV15 and TRBJ1-2, reads DAMVIQNPRYQVTQFGKPVTLSCSQTLNHNVMYWYQQKSSQAPKLLFHYYDKDFNNEADTPDNFQSRRPNTSFCFLDIRSPGLGDTAMYLCATSRDRVNYGYTFGSGTRLTVV.

The CDR3 nucleotides read TGTGCCAGCAGCTTATACCCGACAGGATCTAATCAGCCCCAGCATTTT. Amino acids: CASSLYPTGSNQPQHF. The gene calls are TRBV7-9 and TRBJ1-5, with D tentatively TRBD1 (6 bases). Trimming shortened V by 2 bases and J by 4 bases, and 15 bases separated the two germline ends. The CDR3 runs to 16 residues. Germline V CDR1 and CDR2: SEHNR, FQNEAQ (reference sequence).

The genes are TRBV2 and TRBJ1-1; D gene unclear. The CDR3 is made up of 10 amino acids. CDR1 SNHLY and CDR2 FYNNEI come from the germline V gene. The ends were cut back, 9 bases at V and 6 bases at J, with 8 bases in the middle. The CDR3 region has the DNA TGTGCCAGAGACACGGCTGAAGCTTTCTTT. Encoded protein: CARDTAEAFF.

The chain carries TRBV20-1 and TRBJ2-4; D uncertain. The CDR3 is 11 residues long. The germline V and J ends were trimmed by 6 bases and 8 bases, with 11 bases remaining between them. Germline V CDR1 and CDR2: DFQATT, SNEGSKA (reference sequence). The CDR3 reads CSADPGDIQYF. CDR3 nucleotides: TGCAGTGCAGACCCTGGGGACATTCAGTACTTC.

The gene calls are TRBV29-1 and TRBJ2-1, with TRBD2 matching over 8 bases. After removal of 7 bases from V and 0 bases from J, the junction contained 2 bases not matched to a gene. CDR3 size: 13 residues. Germline V CDR1 and CDR2: SQVTM, ANQGSEA. The CDR3 nucleotides are TGCAGCGATAGCGGGGTCTCCTACAATGAGCAGTTCTTC. This encodes CSDSGVSYNEQFF.

This clonotype was counted ten times or more. The V gene is TRBV6-5, the J gene TRBJ1-5, with no clear D. The CDR3 loop spans 15 amino acids. The V end was cut by 2 bases, the J end by 0 bases, with 8 bases between. Per the germline V gene, CDR1 is MNHEY and CDR2 is SVGAGI. CDR3 nucleotides: TGTGCCAGCAGTTACAGGCATAATAGCAATCAGCCCCAGCATTTT. This translates into CASSYRHNSNQPQHF.

The J gene is TRBJ1-1, the V gene TRBV24-1; D remains unclear. V was pared by 1 base and J by 10 bases, with 9 bases between. CDR3 length: 12 residues. Germline loops: CDR1 KGHDR, CDR2 SFDVKD. The CDR3 bases are TGTGCCACCAGTGATTTCCCCGGGGTAGCTTTCTTT. Encoded protein: CATSDFPGVAFF.

This chain uses TRBV13 with TRBJ1-2; maybe TRBD1 (6 bases). The CDR3 is 15 residues long. The germline V and J ends were trimmed by 5 bases and 0 bases, with 13 bases remaining between them. CDR1 and CDR2 from the germline V gene are PRHDT and FYEKMQ (reference sequence). CDR3 in DNA: TGTGCCAGCAGCCAGGGGCGGGATACTAACTATGGCTACACCTTC. Its protein product is CASSQGRDTNYGYTF. Together with reference TRBV13 and TRBJ1-2, the CDR3 gives the full variable domain: AAGVIQSPRHLIKEKRETATLKCYPIPRHDTVYWYQQGPGQDPQFLISFYEKMQSDKGSIPDRFSAQQFSDYHSELNMSSLELGDSALYFCASSQGRDTNYGYTFGSGTRLTVV.

Written as DNA, the CDR3 is TGTGCCAGCAGCTCCAGCGGGGGGGCGCACAGTGAGCAGTTCTTC. It translates to CASSSSGGAHSEQFF. The genes are TRBV7-2 and TRBJ2-1; 10 bases map to TRBD2. Germline V gives CDR1 SGHTA, CDR2 FQGNSA. Trimming cost V 4 bases and J 9 bases; bases outside gene matches: 9. The CDR3 has 15 amino acids. Full variable domain (remainder filled in from reference TRBV7-2 and TRBJ2-1): GAGVSQSPSNKVTEKGKDVELRCDPISGHTALYWYRQSLGQGLEFLIYFQGNSAPDKSGLPSDRFSAERTGGSVSTLTIQRTQQEDSAVYLCASSSSGGAHSEQFFGPGTRLTVL.

This clonotype was seen a single time. J is TRBJ1-5 and V is TRBV19; D call uncertain. Germline V gene data show CDR1 as LNHDA and CDR2 as SQIVND (reference sequence). This CDR3 has 13 amino acids. The germline V and J ends were trimmed by 9 bases and 7 bases, with 16 bases remaining between them. The CDR3 here is CASSLDLFQPQHF. The CDR3 DNA follows: TGTGCCAGCAGCTTAGATTTGTTCCAGCCCCAGCATTTT.